This T cell receptor beta chain was profiled in a study of shared T cell receptors in the human thymus. The protocol was immunoSEQ multiplex PCR, while the TCRdb copy is restricted to in-frame clones and leaves out a portion. The sample lists roughly 700,000 clones, 85% to 90% seen once, with about 0.01% in the top ten. This clone occurred a few times. CDR1 and CDR2 (germline): SGHKS, YYEKEE (reference sequence). The CDR3 spans 14 residues. V lost 4 bases and J lost 3; bases outside the gene matches: 7. The same sample was also studied in work on human thymus T cells. That study reports: During corrective heart surgery, resections were taken, and the thymus tissue came from them. V and J genes seemed to be used with bias in thymic and blood repertoires.

The chain is built from TRBV5-5 and TRBJ2-7; 7 bases agree with TRBD1. This clonotype was sampled from a boy under two years old with a congenital heart defect. Sequences were obtained from thymocytes. In DNA form, the CDR3 reads TGTGCCAGCAGCAGGGGGCTAGCTTTCTACGAGCAGTACTTC. Translating it yields CASSRGLAFYEQYF. The entire variable domain, with the rest obtained from reference TRBV5-5 and TRBJ2-7, is as follows: DAGVTQSPTHLIKTRGQQVTLRCSPISGHKSVSWYQQVLGQGPQFIFQYYEKEERGRGNFPDRFSARQFPNYSSELNVNALLLGDSALYLCASSRGLAFYEQYFGPGTRLTVT.